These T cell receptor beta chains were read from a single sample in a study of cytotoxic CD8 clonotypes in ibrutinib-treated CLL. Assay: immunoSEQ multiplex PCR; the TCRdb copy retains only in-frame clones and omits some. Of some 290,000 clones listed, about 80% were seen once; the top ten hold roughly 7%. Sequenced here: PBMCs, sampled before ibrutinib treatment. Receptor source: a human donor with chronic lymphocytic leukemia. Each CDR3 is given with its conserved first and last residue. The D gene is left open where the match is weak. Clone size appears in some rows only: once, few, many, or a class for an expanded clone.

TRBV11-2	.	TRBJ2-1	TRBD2	CASNAGTSGNEQFF	TGTGCCAGCAACGCCGGGACTAGCGGCAATGAGCAGTTCTTC
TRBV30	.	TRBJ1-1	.	CAWSVSVGTEAFF	TGTGCCTGGAGTGTAAGCGTAGGCACTGAAGCTTTCTTT
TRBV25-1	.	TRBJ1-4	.	CASRAGSGEKLFF	TGTGCCAGCAGGGCGGGGTCGGGGGAAAAACTGTTTTTT
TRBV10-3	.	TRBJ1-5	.	CAISERWGGRNQPQHF	TGTGCCATCAGTGAGCGGTGGGGGGGCCGCAATCAGCCCCAGCATTTT
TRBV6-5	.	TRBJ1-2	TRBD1	CASNTGTGEYGYTF	TGTGCCAGCAACACCGGGACAGGGGAATATGGCTACACCTTC
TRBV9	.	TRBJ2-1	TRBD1	CASSVVDRGGHDEQFF	TGTGCCAGCAGCGTAGTTGACAGGGGAGGTCACGATGAGCAGTTCTTC
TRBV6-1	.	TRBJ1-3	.	CASSEAGGPGNTIYF	TGTGCCAGCAGTGAAGCAGGGGGACCTGGAAACACCATATATTTT
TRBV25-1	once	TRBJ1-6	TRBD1	CASTGTGYNSPLHF	TGTGCCAGCACCGGGACAGGGTATAATTCACCCCTCCACTTT
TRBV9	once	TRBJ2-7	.	CASSPGGITYEQYF	TGTGCCAGCAGCCCAGGGGGGATAACCTACGAGCAGTACTTC
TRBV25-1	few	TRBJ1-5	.	CASSTSWSAEPQHF	TGTGCCAGCAGTACTTCATGGTCGGCGGAGCCCCAGCATTTT
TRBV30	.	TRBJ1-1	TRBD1	CAWRVIRQGGGTEAFF	TGTGCCTGGAGGGTTATTAGACAGGGTGGGGGCACTGAAGCTTTCTTT
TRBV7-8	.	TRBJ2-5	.	CASSLARGRLETQYF	TGTGCCAGCAGCTTAGCACGGGGGAGGTTGGAGACCCAGTACTTC
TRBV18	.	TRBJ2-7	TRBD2	CASSPSSGSRREQYF	TGTGCCAGCTCACCATCTAGCGGGAGTCGTCGCGAGCAGTACTTC
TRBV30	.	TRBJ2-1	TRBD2	CAWIGSGSYNEQFF	TGTGCCTGGATCGGTAGCGGGAGTTACAATGAGCAGTTCTTC
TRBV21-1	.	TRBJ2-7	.	CASSTDGPTYEQYF	TGTGCCAGCAGCACGGACGGACCGACCTACGAGCAGTACTTC
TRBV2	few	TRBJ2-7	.	CASSERPYEQYF	TGTGCCAGCAGTGAGCGACCCTACGAGCAGTACTTC
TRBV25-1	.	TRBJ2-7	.	CASSDRRSSYEQYF	TGTGCCAGCAGTGACAGAAGGAGCTCCTACGAGCAGTACTTC
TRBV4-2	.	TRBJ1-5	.	CASSQDRESNQPQHF	TGTGCCAGCAGCCAAGACAGGGAGAGCAATCAGCCCCAGCATTTT
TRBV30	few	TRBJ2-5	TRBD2	CAWSVLAEETQYF	TGTGCCTGGAGTGTACTAGCGGAAGAGACCCAGTACTTC
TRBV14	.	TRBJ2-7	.	CASSDYIYEQYF	TGTGCCAGCAGCGACTATATCTACGAGCAGTACTTC
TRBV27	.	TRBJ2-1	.	CASSRGREQFF	TGTGCCAGCAGTCGAGGACGGGAGCAGTTCTTC
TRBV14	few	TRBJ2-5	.	CASSQVHETQYF	TGTGCCAGCAGCCAAGTTCACGAGACCCAGTACTTC
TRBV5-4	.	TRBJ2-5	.	CASSLDPQETQYF	TGTGCCAGCAGCTTGGATCCGCAAGAGACCCAGTACTTC
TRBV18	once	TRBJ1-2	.	CASSLVGRYGYTF	TGTGCCAGCTCCCTCGTAGGGAGGTATGGCTACACCTTC
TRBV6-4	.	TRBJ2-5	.	CASSRDTQETQYF	TGTGCCAGCAGTAGGGACACGCAAGAGACCCAGTACTTC